This entry describes one T cell receptor beta chain. Its antigen is unidentified. This sample is part of a study of cytomegalovirus exposure and HLA in healthy donors. Findings and caveats of the study: A reported reduction in N-insertions relative to the roughly 640-donor mean was seen in an Asian-associated ancestry cluster in a later analysis.

Germline-derived CDR1 and CDR2 are LNHDA and SQIVND (reference sequence). With 0 bases removed from V and 5 bases from J, the gap between germline ends came to 13 bases. This CDR3 comprises 15 residues. PCR amplification relied on 60 Vbeta primers (plus 13 Jbeta primers). Under the authors' procedure: Later work found 80 million or so unique TCR beta chains, with 9 million to 13 million shared. The assay was immunoSEQ multiplex PCR, and TCRdb's table has in-frame clones only and misses some. The V and J calls and clone size were taken over from that table, and D and trimming were inferred from the DNA. Of 55,000 to 85,000 clones listed, roughly 88% are singletons.

The genes are TRBV19 and TRBJ1-2, with D perhaps matching TRBD1 (5 bases). The clonotype originates from a woman aged 25-40 years in good health and CMV-seronegative. The sequenced sample was PBMCs. This chain's CDR3 is CASSIDRTGPYGYTF. The CDR3 DNA reads as TGTGCCAGTAGTATAGATCGCACAGGTCCTTATGGCTACACCTTC.